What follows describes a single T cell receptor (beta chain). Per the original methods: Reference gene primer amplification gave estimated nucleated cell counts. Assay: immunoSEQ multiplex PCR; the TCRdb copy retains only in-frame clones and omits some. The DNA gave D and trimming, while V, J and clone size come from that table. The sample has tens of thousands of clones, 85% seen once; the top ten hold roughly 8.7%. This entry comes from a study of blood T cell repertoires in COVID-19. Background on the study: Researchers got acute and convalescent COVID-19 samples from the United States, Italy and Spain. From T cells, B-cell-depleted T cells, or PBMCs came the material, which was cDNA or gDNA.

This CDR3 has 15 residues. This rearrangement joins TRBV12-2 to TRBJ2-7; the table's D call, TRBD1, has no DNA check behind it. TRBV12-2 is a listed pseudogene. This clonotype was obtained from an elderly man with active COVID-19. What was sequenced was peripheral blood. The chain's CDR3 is CASRLLGQGTYEQYF. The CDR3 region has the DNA TGTGCAAGTCGCTTATTGGGACAGGGGACCTACGAGCAGTACTTC.